This record covers a single T cell receptor beta chain. Its target is not known. For TCR beta, libraries came from quantitative 5'-RACE with molecular barcodes. TCRdb fed the 5' RACE reads into MiXCR, producing one record per CDR3 protein. The data hold 650,000 to 800,000 distinct CDR3 sequences, with roughly 20% observed a single time. Per the germline V gene, CDR1 is SNHLY and CDR2 is FYNNEI. J lost 3 bases, V lost 2 bases, and 3 bases had no gene match. The CDR3 has 15 residues. The sample is drawn from a study of CD8 T cells in ankylosing spondylitis. Overall study results and limits: Past studies reported some motif variants in reactive arthritis synovial fluid and blood. Clones linked with disease were CD8+ and fairly uncommon in the peripheral blood. Disease-linked clones reportedly concentrated significantly in matched ankylosing spondylitis synovial fluid. Ankylosing spondylitis blood appeared to carry a characteristic TCR beta motif of roughly 8 highly homologous variants.

Sequencing was carried out using blood, either unsorted or a sorted T cell fraction (not recorded which). The V gene is TRBV2, the J gene TRBJ2-7; 11 bases are shared with TRBD2. The clonotype comes from a male donor with ankylosing spondylitis. The CDR3 DNA follows: TGTGCCAGCAGTGAAAGCCTAGCGGGGGGCTACGAGCAGTACTTC. Protein: CASSESLAGGYEQYF.